The sequence of this T cell receptor (beta chain) was determined in a study of T cell responses to AZD1222 COVID-19 vaccine. Method: immunoSEQ multiplex PCR; TCRdb's copy keeps in-frame clones and lacks some. The sample has more than 95,000 clones, roughly 86% seen once. The trim removed 8 bases at V and 1 base at J, leaving 10 bases unmatched. Germline CDR1 SNHLY, CDR2 FYNNEI. The CDR3 consists of 15 residues. The rearrangement uses TRBV2 and TRBJ1-2, with TRBD1 matching 7 bases. Here the sequenced sample was peripheral blood, taken 28 days after the second dose of the MenACWY control vaccine. This sequence was found in an adult who received the MenACWY meningococcal vaccine as a control. The CDR3 is CASLKGAGGNYGYTF. The CDR3 DNA is TGTGCCAGCCTGAAAGGTGCAGGGGGTAACTATGGCTACACCTTC.